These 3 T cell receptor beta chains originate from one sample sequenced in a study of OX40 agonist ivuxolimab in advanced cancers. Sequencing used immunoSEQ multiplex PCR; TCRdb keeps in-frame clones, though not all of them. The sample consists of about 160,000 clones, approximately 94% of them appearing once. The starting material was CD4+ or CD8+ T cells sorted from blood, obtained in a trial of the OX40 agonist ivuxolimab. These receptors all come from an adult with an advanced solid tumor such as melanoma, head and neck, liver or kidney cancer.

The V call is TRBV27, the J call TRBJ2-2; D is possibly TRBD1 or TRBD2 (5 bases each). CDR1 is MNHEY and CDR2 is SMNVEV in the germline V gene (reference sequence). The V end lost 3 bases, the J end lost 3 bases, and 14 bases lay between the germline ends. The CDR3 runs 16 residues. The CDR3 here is CASSFKTGLYTGELFF. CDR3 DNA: TGTGCCAGCAGTTTTAAGACGGGGCTGTACACCGGGGAGCTGTTTTTT.

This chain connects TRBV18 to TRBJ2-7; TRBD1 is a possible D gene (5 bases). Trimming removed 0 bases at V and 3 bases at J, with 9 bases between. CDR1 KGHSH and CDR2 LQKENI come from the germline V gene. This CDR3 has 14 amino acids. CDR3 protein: CASSPPTDVYEQYF. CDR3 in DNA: TGTGCCAGCTCACCACCGACAGACGTCTACGAGCAGTACTTC.

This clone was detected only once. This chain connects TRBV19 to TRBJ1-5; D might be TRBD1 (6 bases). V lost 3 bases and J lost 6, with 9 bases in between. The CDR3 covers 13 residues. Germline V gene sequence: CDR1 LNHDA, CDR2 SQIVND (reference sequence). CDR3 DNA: TGTGCCAGTAGTATTGACAGGCGTCAGCCCCAGCATTTT. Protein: CASSIDRRQPQHF.